This T cell receptor beta chain was found in a study of blood T cell repertoires in COVID-19. In the study overall: Acute and convalescent COVID-19 specimens originated in the United States, Italy and Spain. T cells, B-cell-depleted T cells, or PBMCs supplied cDNA or gDNA.

CDR1 MNHEY and CDR2 SVGAGI come from the germline V gene. Trimming shortened V by 6 bases and J by 4 bases, and 8 bases separated the two germline ends. CDR3 length: 12 amino acids. The authors' processing: Reference gene primer amplification gave nucleated cell count estimates. TCRdb keeps only in-frame clones here, not all; method: immunoSEQ multiplex PCR. The V and J calls and clone size are taken from that table; D and trimming were inferred from the DNA. The top ten hold about 7.6% of the sample, which has about 240,000 clones, 70% to 90% seen once. The sample consisted of peripheral blood. This receptor was obtained from a woman aged 70 to 79 with active or convalescent COVID-19. The rearrangement uses TRBV6-5 and TRBJ2-3; D call uncertain. The CDR3 is CASSAIPDTQYF. The CDR3 bases are TGTGCCAGCAGCGCGATACCAGATACGCAGTATTTT.